A selection of T cell receptor beta chains follows, all from one sample in a study of cytomegalovirus exposure and HLA in healthy donors. The data were produced by immunoSEQ multiplex PCR, yet TCRdb's version contains in-frame clones alone and is incomplete. The sample records about 120,000 clones, under 90% being singletons. The sequencing input was PBMCs. The receptors derive from a woman in her 30s in good health and CMV-seronegative. Both conserved end residues are part of each CDR3. D genes are given only for firm matches. Where a row states a size, it is once, few, many or the class of an expanded clone; other rows omit it.

TRBD1	.	TRBJ2-1	TRBV10-3	CAISEQGAENEQFF	TGTGCCATCAGTGAGCAGGGGGCGGAGAATGAGCAGTTCTTC
TRBD1	.	TRBJ2-1	TRBV6-5	CASSGTASYNEQFF	TGTGCCAGCAGTGGGACAGCTTCCTACAATGAGCAGTTCTTC
TRBD1	.	TRBJ2-7	TRBV28	CASSGGQAYEQYF	TGTGCCAGCAGCGGGGGACAGGCCTACGAGCAGTACTTC
.	once	TRBJ2-2	TRBV10-2	CASKSPTWTGELFF	TGCGCCAGCAAGTCCCCCACTTGGACCGGGGAGCTGTTTTTT
TRBD1	.	TRBJ2-7	TRBV6-5	CASRQGVINEQYF	TGTGCCAGCAGACAGGGGGTTATTAACGAGCAGTACTTC
TRBD2	.	TRBJ2-7	TRBV9	CASSVATGLASSYEQYF	TGTGCCAGCAGCGTAGCTACGGGACTAGCGTCCTCCTACGAGCAGTACTTC
.	.	TRBJ1-1	TRBV7-9	CASSLRSGNTEAFF	TGTGCCAGCAGCTTACGTTCAGGGAACACTGAAGCTTTCTTT
TRBD1	.	TRBJ2-1	TRBV29-1	CSVTGGHYNEQFF	TGCAGCGTAACAGGGGGGCACTACAATGAGCAGTTCTTC
TRBD1	.	TRBJ2-4	TRBV5-1	CASSAGTGKNIQYF	TGCGCCAGCAGCGCCGGGACAGGCAAAAACATTCAGTACTTC
.	.	TRBJ2-1	TRBV7-2	CASSPTRGGEQFF	TGTGCCAGCAGCCCGACTAGGGGTGGGGAGCAGTTCTTC
TRBD2	.	TRBJ2-1	TRBV28	CASKPWTSGIVEQFF	TGTGCCAGCAAGCCCTGGACTAGCGGGATTGTTGAGCAGTTCTTC
TRBD1	.	TRBJ2-5	TRBV7-9	CASSKDRGDETQYF	TGTGCCAGCAGCAAGGACAGGGGAGACGAGACCCAGTACTTC
TRBD1	once	TRBJ2-1	TRBV9	CASSERTGVDEQFF	TGTGCCAGCAGCGAGAGGACAGGGGTCGATGAGCAGTTCTTC
TRBD1	.	TRBJ1-1	TRBV5-5	CASSWMGQGNTEAFF	TGTGCCAGCAGCTGGATGGGACAGGGCAACACTGAAGCTTTCTTT
TRBD1	.	TRBJ1-3	TRBV5-6	CASSLATGLGGNTIYF	TGTGCCAGCAGCTTGGCGACAGGGCTTGGCGGAAACACCATATATTTT
TRBD1	.	TRBJ2-3	TRBV5-6	CASLEQGAGTDTQYF	TGTGCCAGCCTAGAACAGGGGGCTGGCACAGATACGCAGTATTTT
.	.	TRBJ2-7	TRBV5-1	CASSSERVAYEQYF	TGCGCCAGCAGCTCGGAGAGGGTAGCCTACGAGCAGTACTTC
.	.	TRBJ1-1	TRBV28	CASRQISTEAFF	TGTGCCAGCAGGCAAATCAGCACTGAAGCTTTCTTT
.	.	TRBJ2-1	TRBV27	CASSHGWYNEQFF	TGTGCCAGCAGCCACGGGTGGTACAATGAGCAGTTCTTC
TRBD1	.	TRBJ1-1	TRBV7-3	CASSAPLGTGHGVTEAFF	TGTGCCAGCAGCGCCCCCCTCGGGACAGGGCATGGCGTGACTGAAGCTTTCTTT
TRBD1	.	TRBJ2-7	TRBV6-5	CASSYSMPGGAEQYF	TGTGCCAGCAGTTACTCCATGCCAGGGGGCGCCGAGCAGTACTTC
.	.	TRBJ2-2	TRBV7-9	CSSSLGSSNTGELFF	TGTTCCAGCAGCTTAGGTAGCAGTAACACCGGGGAGCTGTTTTTT
TRBD1	few	TRBJ2-3	TRBV19	CASSIMGQSTDTQYF	TGTGCCAGTAGTATAATGGGACAGAGCACAGATACGCAGTATTTT
TRBD1	.	TRBJ1-2	TRBV11-2	CASSSGTGPTNYGYTF	TGTGCCAGCAGCTCAGGGACAGGGCCAACTAACTATGGCTACACCTTC
.	.	TRBJ2-5	TRBV4-1	CASSQTITQETQYF	TGCGCCAGCAGCCAAACCATCACACAGGAGACCCAGTACTTC
.	.	TRBJ2-5	TRBV5-1	CASREGDQETQYF	TGCGCCAGCAGGGAGGGAGACCAAGAGACCCAGTACTTC
.	.	TRBJ1-4	TRBV5-4	CASSFKAGVGEKLFF	TGTGCCAGCAGCTTCAAAGCAGGTGTTGGTGAAAAACTGTTTTTT
TRBD1	.	TRBJ2-7	TRBV2	CASTIQGHSYEQYF	TGTGCCAGCACCATACAGGGGCACTCCTACGAGCAGTACTTC
TRBD1	.	TRBJ2-7	TRBV7-2	CASSPGTGGIYEQYF	TGTGCCAGCAGCCCCGGGACAGGGGGCATCTACGAGCAGTACTTC
TRBD2	.	TRBJ2-2	TRBV6-1	CATRSLAGGPGELFF	TGTGCCACCCGATCACTAGCGGGAGGGCCCGGGGAGCTGTTTTTT
.	.	TRBJ1-1	TRBV6-5	CASSPEGGTNTEAFF	TGTGCCAGCAGCCCCGAGGGGGGGACGAACACTGAAGCTTTCTTT
.	.	TRBJ1-4	TRBV14	CASSQDWGGHEKLFF	TGTGCCAGCAGCCAAGATTGGGGGGGCCATGAAAAACTGTTTTTT
TRBD1	.	TRBJ2-5	TRBV2	CASRGQGLETQYF	TGTGCCAGCAGAGGACAGGGACTAGAGACCCAGTACTTC
.	.	TRBJ2-1	TRBV30	CAWSVLVRAEQFF	TGTGCCTGGAGTGTCCTGGTGAGGGCTGAGCAGTTCTTC
.	.	TRBJ2-1	TRBV21-1	CASSKPTEGTLPLIGAYNEQFF	TGTGCCAGCAGCAAACCTACCGAAGGTACCCTTCCCCTGATAGGAGCCTACAATGAGCAGTTCTTC
.	.	TRBJ2-7	TRBV18	CASSPQGRGAYEQYF	TGTGCCAGCTCACCACAGGGGCGAGGCGCCTACGAGCAGTACTTC
.	.	TRBJ2-4	TRBV28	CASSSSGWGRKNIQYF	TGTGCCAGCAGTTCCAGCGGGTGGGGCAGAAAAAACATTCAGTACTTC
.	few	TRBJ1-1	TRBV6-1	CASSEAYTEAFF	TGTGCCAGCAGTGAAGCCTACACTGAAGCTTTCTTT
TRBD1	few	TRBJ1-5	TRBV4-1	CASSAQQGRNQPQHF	TGCGCCAGCAGCGCACAACAGGGGCGGAATCAGCCCCAGCATTTT
.	once	TRBJ2-1	TRBV7-9	CASSPNGQGSNEQFF	TGTGCCAGCAGCCCCAACGGCCAGGGAAGCAATGAGCAGTTCTTC
TRBD1	few	TRBJ1-4	TRBV5-4	CASSRGGAGEKLFF	TGTGCCAGCAGCAGAGGGGGCGCGGGTGAAAAACTGTTTTTT
TRBD2	.	TRBJ2-7	TRBV6-5	CASRTSGYEQYF	TGTGCCAGCAGGACTAGCGGCTACGAGCAGTACTTC
TRBD1	.	TRBJ1-2	TRBV30	CAWSAGTEYGYTF	TGTGCCTGGAGTGCCGGGACAGAGTATGGCTACACCTTC
.	few	TRBJ2-7	TRBV6-6	CASSYVGQQQIYEQYF	TGTGCCAGCAGTTACGTGGGCCAACAACAAATATACGAGCAGTACTTC
TRBD1	.	TRBJ1-4	TRBV9	CASSVGTGYNEKLFF	TGTGCCAGCAGCGTTGGGACAGGGTATAATGAAAAACTGTTTTTT
TRBD1	.	TRBJ1-5	TRBV27	CASSLTDRDQPQHF	TGTGCCAGCAGTTTAACGGACAGGGATCAGCCCCAGCATTTT
TRBD2	.	TRBJ2-7	TRBV6-5	CASSSSGSSYEQYF	TGTGCCAGCAGTTCTAGCGGGAGCTCCTACGAGCAGTACTTC
.	.	TRBJ2-1	TRBV6-5	CASSYVSGTSNEQFF	TGTGCCAGCAGTTATGTTAGCGGAACTTCAAATGAGCAGTTCTTC
TRBD2	once	TRBJ2-3	TRBV28	CASSGSSGRGAGDTQYF	TGTGCCAGCAGTGGATCTAGCGGGAGGGGCGCCGGAGATACGCAGTATTTT
TRBD2	few	TRBJ2-7	TRBV7-2	CASSLGLAGVMEQYF	TGTGCCAGCAGCTTAGGTCTAGCGGGAGTAATGGAGCAGTACTTC
TRBD1	.	TRBJ2-1	TRBV6-5	CATSVGTGSYNEQFF	TGTGCCACCTCCGTGGGGACAGGATCCTACAATGAGCAGTTCTTC
.	.	TRBJ1-1	TRBV30	CAWSETGMNTEAFF	TGTGCCTGGAGTGAGACAGGAATGAACACTGAAGCTTTCTTT
TRBD2	.	TRBJ2-1	TRBV19	CASRAGGYNEQFF	TGTGCCAGTAGGGCGGGAGGGTACAATGAGCAGTTCTTC
.	.	TRBJ1-2	TRBV5-4	CASSLGPGGYTF	TGTGCCAGCAGCTTGGGTCCCGGTGGCTACACCTTC
TRBD1	.	TRBJ2-1	TRBV28	CASSQSGQGKFF	TGTGCCAGCAGTCAATCGGGACAGGGGAAGTTCTTC